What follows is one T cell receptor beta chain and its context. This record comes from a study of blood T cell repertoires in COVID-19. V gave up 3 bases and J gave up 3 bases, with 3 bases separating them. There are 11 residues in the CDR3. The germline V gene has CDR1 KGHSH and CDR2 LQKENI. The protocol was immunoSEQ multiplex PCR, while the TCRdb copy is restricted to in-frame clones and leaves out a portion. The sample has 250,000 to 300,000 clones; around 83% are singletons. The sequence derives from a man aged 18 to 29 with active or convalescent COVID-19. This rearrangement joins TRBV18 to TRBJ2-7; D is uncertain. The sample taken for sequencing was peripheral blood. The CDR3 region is CASSPNYEQYF. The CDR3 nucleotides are TGTGCCAGCTCACCTAACTACGAGCAGTACTTC.